This TCR beta chain appears in the sequencing data of a study of T cell repertoires in cytomegalovirus infection. About the research overall: Matching HLA type, along with CMV infection, was indicated by public TCR beta signatures.

MiXCR was run by TCRdb on the reads, yielding one entry per CDR3 protein. The data hold under 150,000 distinct CDR3 sequences, with about 24% observed a single time. A word on this clonotype: The antigen is unknown.

The CDR3 sequence is 14 residues long. Trimming removed 2 bases at V and 2 bases at J, with 9 bases between. Germline loops: CDR1 KGHSH, CDR2 LQKENI. Study-wide results and limits: CMV-specific HLA-C-restricted TCR beta clonotypes dominated the ex vivo response.

The gene calls are TRBV18 and TRBJ2-5; a possible D gene is TRBD2 (6 bases). Sequencing used PBMCs, sequenced either directly or after in vitro stimulation (not recorded which). The sequence came from a human donor in good health (CMV status not recorded). Some clones in this sample may be carry-over from other donors' samples. This CDR3 is CASSPGGWQETQYF. The CDR3 DNA sequence: TGTGCCAGCTCACCAGGAGGGTGGCAAGAGACCCAGTACTTC.